Listed here are 9 T cell receptor beta chains from one sample, sequenced in a study of shared clonotypes between healthy human individuals. Libraries were prepared by immunoSEQ multiplex PCR; TCRdb keeps only in-frame clonotypes and omits some of them. The table records approximately 1,500,000 clones, roughly 96% of them present only once. The sequenced sample consisted of naive CD4+ T cells sorted from blood. Indicated subset: CD45RA+ positively selected. The origin of the receptors is a man aged 25 to 45 in good health.

In nucleotides, the CDR3 is TGTGCCAGCAAAGGGACCGGGAGACAATATGGCTACACCTTC. It specifies CASKGTGRQYGYTF. The chain links TRBV7-9 to TRBJ1-2, with D perhaps TRBD1 (5 bases). The germline V and J ends were trimmed by 7 bases and 5 bases, with 17 bases remaining between them. The germline V gene encodes CDR1 SEHNR and CDR2 FQNEAQ (reference sequence). The CDR3 is 14 amino acids.

The chain combines TRBV19 with TRBJ2-1; no firm D call. The CDR3 length is 13 residues. Trimming shortened V by 6 bases and J by 10 bases, and 16 bases separated the two germline ends. Per the germline V gene, CDR1 is LNHDA and CDR2 is SQIVND (reference sequence). The CDR3: CASSPPNYAEQFF. CDR3 bases: TGTGCCAGTAGCCCCCCCAACTACGCAGAGCAGTTCTTC.

This chain uses TRBV4-3 with TRBJ2-2; TRBD1 or TRBD2 may be the D gene (6 bases each). Between the trimmed V and J ends, which lost 0 bases and 0 bases, there was a span of 11 bases. CDR1 is LGHNA and CDR2 is YSLEER in the germline V gene. This CDR3 comprises 17 residues. CDR3 in DNA: TGCGCCAGCAGCCAAGATTTGGGGGGCGCGAACACCGGGGAGCTGTTTTTT. Amino acid sequence: CASSQDLGGANTGELFF.

This clone showed up just once. The chain recombines TRBV10-1 with TRBJ2-7; weak D call: TRBD1 (7 bases). This CDR3 region has 15 residues. Germline V gene sequence: CDR1 WNHNN, CDR2 SYGVQD (reference sequence). V shed 6 bases and J shed 2 bases, with 17 bases lying between them. The DNA of the CDR3 is TGCGCCAGCAGCGTAGCAGGGGGGTACCCCTACGAGCAGTACTTC. Protein sequence: CASSVAGGYPYEQYF.

This chain links TRBV9 with TRBJ2-3; D perhaps matches TRBD2 (5 bases). V was clipped by 6 bases and J by 6 bases, with 17 bases between them. This CDR3 is 14 amino acids long. Germline assignment: CDR1 SGDLS and CDR2 YYNGEE. The CDR3 nucleotides are TGTGCCAGCACATACGGCGGGCAATTCGATACGCAGTATTTT. It specifies CASTYGGQFDTQYF.

The chain recombines TRBV30 with TRBJ1-2; TRBD1 aligns across 7 bases. V shed 2 bases, J shed 8 bases, and the junction held 14 bases outside the gene matches. CDR3 length: 15 amino acids. The germline V gene has CDR1 GTSNPN and CDR2 SVGIG (reference sequence). The CDR3 region has the DNA TGTGCCTGGAGTAAGACGACAGGGCTGGGTGGAGGCTACACCTTC. It yields the protein CAWSKTTGLGGGYTF. Based on the CDR3 plus reference TRBV30 and TRBJ1-2, the full variable domain is SQTIHQWPATLVQPVGSPLSLECTVEGTSNPNLYWYRQAAGRGLQLLFYSVGIGQISSEVPQNLSASRPQDRQFILSSKKLLLSDSGFYLCAWSKTTGLGGGYTFGSGTRLTVV.

This clone has only one observation. The rearrangement uses TRBV7-9 and TRBJ1-1; D remains unclear. The germline V gene has CDR1 SEHNR and CDR2 FQNEAQ (reference sequence). V shed 2 bases and J shed 1 base, with 8 bases lying between them. This CDR3 is 14 amino acids long. In nucleotides, the CDR3 is TGTGCCAGCAGCTTATCTGCCGGGAACACTGAAGCTTTCTTT. Translating gives CASSLSAGNTEAFF.

The table lists this clone with a count of one. V is TRBV6-5 and J is TRBJ2-3; 9 bases line up with TRBD1. The CDR3 has 15 amino acids. CDR1 and CDR2 from the germline V gene are MNHEY and SVGAGI. With 5 bases clipped from V and 5 bases from J, the junction kept 8 bases outside the gene matches. The CDR3 region is CASSTPGQGRDTQYF. DNA of the CDR3: TGTGCCAGCAGTACCCCGGGACAGGGACGAGATACGCAGTATTTT.

The chain joins TRBV7-2 to TRBJ1-4; perhaps TRBD1 as D (6 bases). The CDR3 loop spans 16 amino acids. Trimming took 5 bases from V and 4 from J, leaving 17 bases between them. Looked up from germline, CDR1 is SGHTA and CDR2 is FQGNSA. The CDR3 loop reads CASSPRTGTSNEKLFF. The CDR3 coding sequence is TGTGCCAGCAGCCCTAGAACCGGGACAAGTAATGAAAAACTGTTTTTT.